This TCR beta chain is from a study of CD8+CD57+ T cells in acquired aplastic anemia. In germline, CDR1 is SGHRS, CDR2 YFSETQ. V lost 4 bases to trimming and J lost 4 bases, with 14 bases between them. The CDR3 is made up of 14 amino acids. In its sample, this clonotype was seen many times. The antigen is unknown. TCR beta VDJ and CDR3 profiling used genomic DNA as template. TCRdb independently ran MiXCR on the reads; one entry per CDR3 protein. The table has more than 150,000 distinct CDR3 sequences, around 47% seen once. Broader study findings: It was found that roughly 31 CD8+ CDR3 sequences were shared between patients and controls.

An expansion of CD8+CD57+ cells by flow cytometry had been shown in patients chosen for sequencing. The receptor's source is a human donor with aplastic anemia. Sequencing used sorted CD4+, CD8+, or CD8+CD57+ T cells (not recorded which) from PBMCs. The chain carries TRBV5-1 and TRBJ1-2; D is uncertain. DNA for the CDR3: TGCGCCAGCAGCCCCTTCGAGGGAATCTATGGCTACACCTTC. This sequence encodes CASSPFEGIYGYTF.